The present entry profiles one T cell receptor beta chain with its context. What it recognizes is unknown. Primers used in a second PCR of roughly 6 to 11 cycles were a sample-barcoded 5' primer and a J-beta primer mix. TCRdb called the 5' RACE reads again in MiXCR, with one record for every CDR3 protein. The sample shows about 670,000 distinct CDR3 sequences, 40% to 45% of them seen only once. Around 10 milliliters of peripheral blood were drawn from each donor. Germline assignment: CDR1 SQVTM and CDR2 ANQGSEA. This CDR3 has 13 residues. With V trimmed by 6 bases and J by 8 bases, 9 bases remained unmatched. These data are taken from a study of blood T cells in healthy people across ages. Whole-study results and caveats: Diversity of TCR beta correlated strongly with naive T cell percentage. Older age went with lower TCR beta diversity per million T cells, in a roughly linear way.

The chain is built from TRBV29-1 and TRBJ1-4; 7 bases are shared with TRBD1. Sample: blood. This receptor was obtained from a man older than 75 in good health. The CDR3 protein is CSVGQLGAEKLFF. DNA for the CDR3: TGCAGCGTGGGACAGTTGGGCGCGGAAAAACTGTTTTTT.